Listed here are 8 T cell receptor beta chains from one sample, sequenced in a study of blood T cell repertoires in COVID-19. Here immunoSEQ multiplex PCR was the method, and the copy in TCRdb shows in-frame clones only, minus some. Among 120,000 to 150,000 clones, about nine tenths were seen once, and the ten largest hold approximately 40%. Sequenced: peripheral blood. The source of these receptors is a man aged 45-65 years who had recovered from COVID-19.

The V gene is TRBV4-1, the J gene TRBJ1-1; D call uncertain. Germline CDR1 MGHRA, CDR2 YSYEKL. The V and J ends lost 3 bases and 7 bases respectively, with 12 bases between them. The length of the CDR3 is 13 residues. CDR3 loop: CASSQSGSHEAFF. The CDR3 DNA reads TGCGCCAGCAGCCAGAGTGGGAGTCATGAAGCTTTCTTT.

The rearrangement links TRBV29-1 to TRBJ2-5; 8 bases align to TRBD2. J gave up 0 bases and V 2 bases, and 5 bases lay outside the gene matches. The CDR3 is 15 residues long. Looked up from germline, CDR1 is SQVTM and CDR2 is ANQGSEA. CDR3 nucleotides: TGCAGCGTTGAAAGAGCGGGAGCAGACCAAGAGACCCAGTACTTC. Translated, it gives CSVERAGADQETQYF.

The CDR3 DNA reads TGTGCCAGCAGCCTCGGGAGGGGGAACACTGAAGCTTTCTTT. Protein sequence: CASSLGRGNTEAFF. This chain links TRBV5-5 with TRBJ1-1; TRBD1 is a possible D gene (5 bases). V dropped 4 bases and J dropped 1 base, with 11 bases sitting between them. Germline V CDR1 and CDR2: SGHKS, YYEKEE (reference sequence). The CDR3 contains 14 residues. Complete variable domain (other parts from reference TRBV5-5 and TRBJ1-1): DAGVTQSPTHLIKTRGQQVTLRCSPISGHKSVSWYQQVLGQGPQFIFQYYEKEERGRGNFPDRFSARQFPNYSSELNVNALLLGDSALYLCASSLGRGNTEAFFGQGTRLTVV.

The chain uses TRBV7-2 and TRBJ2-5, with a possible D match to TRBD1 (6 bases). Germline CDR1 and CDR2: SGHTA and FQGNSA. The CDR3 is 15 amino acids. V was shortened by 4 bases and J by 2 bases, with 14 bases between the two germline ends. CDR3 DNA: TGTGCCAGCAGCTCACAGGGCTATAGGCAAGAGACCCAGTACTTC. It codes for CASSSQGYRQETQYF.

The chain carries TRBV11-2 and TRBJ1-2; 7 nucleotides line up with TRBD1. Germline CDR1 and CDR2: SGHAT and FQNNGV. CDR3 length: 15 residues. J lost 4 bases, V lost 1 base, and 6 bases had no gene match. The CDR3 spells CASSLGGGASYGYTF. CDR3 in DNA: TGTGCCAGCAGCTTAGGAGGGGGCGCATCCTATGGCTACACCTTC.

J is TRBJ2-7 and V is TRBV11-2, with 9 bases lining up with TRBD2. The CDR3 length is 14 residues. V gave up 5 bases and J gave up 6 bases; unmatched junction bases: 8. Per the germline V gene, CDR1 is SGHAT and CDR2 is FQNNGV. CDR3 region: CASSLGTSSAEQYF. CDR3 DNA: TGTGCCAGCAGCCTCGGGACTAGCTCTGCCGAGCAGTACTTC. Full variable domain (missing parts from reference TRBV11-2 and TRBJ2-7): EAGVAQSPRYKIIEKRQSVAFWCNPISGHATLYWYQQILGQGPKLLIQFQNNGVVDDSQLPKDRFSAERLKGVDSTLKIQPAKLEDSAVYLCASSLGTSSAEQYFGPGTRLTVT.

This CDR3 reads CAWRGRGSGNTIYF. As DNA, the CDR3 is TGTGCCTGGAGGGGGCGGGGCTCTGGAAACACCATATATTTT. The J gene is TRBJ1-3, the V gene TRBV30; D is possibly TRBD1 (5 bases). The CDR3 extends over 14 amino acids. Germline V gene lookup returns CDR1 GTSNPN and CDR2 SVGIG (reference sequence). V gave up 3 bases and J gave up 0 bases, with 9 bases separating them.

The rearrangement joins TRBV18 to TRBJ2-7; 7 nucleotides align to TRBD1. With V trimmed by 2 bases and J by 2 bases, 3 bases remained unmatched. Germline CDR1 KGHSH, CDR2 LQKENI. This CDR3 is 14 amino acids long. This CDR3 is CASSPEQGTYEQYF. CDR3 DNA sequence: TGTGCCAGCTCACCAGAACAGGGGACCTACGAGCAGTACTTC. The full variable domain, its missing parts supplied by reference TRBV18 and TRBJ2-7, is NAGVMQNPRHLVRRRGQEARLRCSPMKGHSHVYWYRQLPEEGLKFMVYLQKENIIDESGMPKERFSAEFPKEGPSILRIQQVVRGDSAAYFCASSPEQGTYEQYFGPGTRLTVT.